This T cell receptor (beta chain) came from a study of early T cells in non-severe SARS-CoV-2 infection. Findings of the study overall: There was a bias toward anti-spike CD8 responses in VDJdb matching, which missed private and CD4 specificities.

Individual cDNA molecules carried attached unique molecular identifiers. Each CDR3 protein gets one entry after TCRdb re-called the 5' RACE reads with MiXCR. The table shows tens of thousands of distinct CDR3 sequences, with 5% to 6% occurring only once. The CDR3 loop spans 13 amino acids. V lost 3 bases and J lost 6, with 11 bases in between. Note on this clonotype: Its cognate antigen is unknown.

The V and J genes are TRBV12-3 or TRBV12-4 and TRBJ1-1; possibly TRBD1 for D (6 bases). The receptor's source is an adult who was a healthcare worker with PCR-confirmed SARS-CoV-2 infection or an uninfected control (not recorded which). Sequencing input: whole blood. This chain's CDR3 is CASSFRGRAEAFF. As DNA, the CDR3 is TGTGCCAGCAGTTTCAGGGGACGCGCTGAAGCTTTCTTT.